This T cell receptor (beta chain) is from a study of OX40 agonist ivuxolimab in advanced cancers. Assay: immunoSEQ multiplex PCR; the TCRdb copy retains only in-frame clones and omits some. The table includes approximately 20,000 clones, about 89% detected once. The V segment lost 0 bases and the J segment 4 bases; nucleotides outside the gene matches: 2. The CDR3 totals 14 residues. Germline V gives CDR1 SNHLY, CDR2 FYNNEI. Material: CD4+ or CD8+ T cells sorted from blood, obtained in a trial of the OX40 agonist ivuxolimab. This chain joins TRBV2 and TRBJ1-2; 7 nucleotides agree with TRBD1. This clonotype was obtained from an adult with an advanced solid tumor such as melanoma, head and neck, liver or kidney cancer. Here the CDR3 DNA reads TGTGCCAGCAGTGAAGCCGGGACAGCCTATGGCTACACCTTC. Amino acid sequence: CASSEAGTAYGYTF.